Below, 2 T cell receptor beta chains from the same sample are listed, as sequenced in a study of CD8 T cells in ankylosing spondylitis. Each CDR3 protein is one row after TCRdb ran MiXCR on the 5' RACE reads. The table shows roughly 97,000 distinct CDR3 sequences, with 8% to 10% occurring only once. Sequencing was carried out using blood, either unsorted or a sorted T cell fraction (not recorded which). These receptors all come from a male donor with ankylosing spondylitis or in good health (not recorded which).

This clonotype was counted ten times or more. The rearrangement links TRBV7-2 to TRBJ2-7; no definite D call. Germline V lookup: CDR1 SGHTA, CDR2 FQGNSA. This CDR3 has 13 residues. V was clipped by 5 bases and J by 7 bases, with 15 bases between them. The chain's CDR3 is CASSPTLGWEQYF. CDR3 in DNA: TGTGCCAGCAGCCCTACTCTCGGCTGGGAGCAGTACTTC.

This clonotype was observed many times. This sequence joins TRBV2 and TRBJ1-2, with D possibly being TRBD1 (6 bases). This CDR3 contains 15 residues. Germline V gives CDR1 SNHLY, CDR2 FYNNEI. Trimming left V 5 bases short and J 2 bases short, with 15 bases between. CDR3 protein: CASSSDSLRNYGYTF. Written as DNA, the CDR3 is TGTGCCAGCAGTTCGGACAGCCTGAGGAACTATGGCTACACCTTC.